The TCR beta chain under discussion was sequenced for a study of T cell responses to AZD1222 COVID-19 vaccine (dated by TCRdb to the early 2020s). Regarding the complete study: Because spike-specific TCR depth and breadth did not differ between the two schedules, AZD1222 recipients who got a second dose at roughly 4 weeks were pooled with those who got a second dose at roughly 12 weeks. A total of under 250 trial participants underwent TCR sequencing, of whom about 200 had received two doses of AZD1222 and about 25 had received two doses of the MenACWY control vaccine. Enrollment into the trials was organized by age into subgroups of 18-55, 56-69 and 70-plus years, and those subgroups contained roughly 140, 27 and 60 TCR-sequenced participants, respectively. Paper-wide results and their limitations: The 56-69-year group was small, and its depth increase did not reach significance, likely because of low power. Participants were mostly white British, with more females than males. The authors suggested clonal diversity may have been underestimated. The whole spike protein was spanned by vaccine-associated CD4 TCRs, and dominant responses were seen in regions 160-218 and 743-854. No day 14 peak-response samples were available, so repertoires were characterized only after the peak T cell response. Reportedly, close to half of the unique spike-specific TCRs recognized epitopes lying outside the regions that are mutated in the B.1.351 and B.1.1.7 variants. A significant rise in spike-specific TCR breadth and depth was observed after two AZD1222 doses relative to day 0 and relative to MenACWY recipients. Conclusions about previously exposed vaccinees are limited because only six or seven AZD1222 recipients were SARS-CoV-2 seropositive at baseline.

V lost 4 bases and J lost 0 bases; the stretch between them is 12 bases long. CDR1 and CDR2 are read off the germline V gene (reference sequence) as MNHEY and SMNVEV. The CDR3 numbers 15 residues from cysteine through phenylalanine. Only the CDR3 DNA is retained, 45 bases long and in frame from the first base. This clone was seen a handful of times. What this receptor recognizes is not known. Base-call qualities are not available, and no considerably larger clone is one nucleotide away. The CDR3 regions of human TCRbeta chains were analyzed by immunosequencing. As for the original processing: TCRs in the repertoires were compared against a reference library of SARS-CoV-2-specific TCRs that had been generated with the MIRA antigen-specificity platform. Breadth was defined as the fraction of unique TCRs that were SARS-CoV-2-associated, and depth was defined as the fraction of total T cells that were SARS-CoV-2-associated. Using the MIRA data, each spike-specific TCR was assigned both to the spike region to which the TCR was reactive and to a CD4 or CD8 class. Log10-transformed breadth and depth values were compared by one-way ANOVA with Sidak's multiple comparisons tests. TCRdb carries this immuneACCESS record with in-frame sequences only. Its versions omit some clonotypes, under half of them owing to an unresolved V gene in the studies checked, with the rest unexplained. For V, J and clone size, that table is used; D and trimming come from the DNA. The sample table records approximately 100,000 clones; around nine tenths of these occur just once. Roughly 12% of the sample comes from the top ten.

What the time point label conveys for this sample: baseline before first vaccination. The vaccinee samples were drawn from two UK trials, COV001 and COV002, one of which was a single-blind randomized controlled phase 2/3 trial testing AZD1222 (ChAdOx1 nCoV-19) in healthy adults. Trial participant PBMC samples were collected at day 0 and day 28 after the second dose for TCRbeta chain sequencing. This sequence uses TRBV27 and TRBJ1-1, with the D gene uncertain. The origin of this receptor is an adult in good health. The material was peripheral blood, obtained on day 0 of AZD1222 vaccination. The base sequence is TGTGCCAGCAGTTCAAGGGTACGGGTGAACACTGAAGCTTTCTTT. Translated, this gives CASSSRVRVNTEAFF.